A selection of T cell receptor beta chains follows, all from one sample in a study of blood T cell repertoires in COVID-19. Assay used: immunoSEQ multiplex PCR; TCRdb lists only in-frame clones, some missing. The sample shows some 120,000 clones, 65% to 80% of them seen only once. Sequencing was done on a sample of peripheral blood. Source of these receptors: a human donor with acute or convalescent COVID-19. The donor label of this sample is uncertain. The CDR3 runs from the conserved cysteine through the conserved F or W. D genes are given only for firm matches. Rows may omit the clone size; those that give it use once, few, many or a size class.

clone_size	v_call	j_call	d_call	cdr3_nt	cdr3_aa
.	TRBV2	TRBJ1-5	.	TGTGCCAGCAGTCAAGAGGAGTTCGGCAATCAGCCCCAGCATTTT	CASSQEEFGNQPQHF
few	TRBV19	TRBJ2-7	.	TGTGCCAGCTCTAATTCCTACGAGCAGTACTTC	CASSNSYEQYF
.	TRBV19	TRBJ2-1	TRBD2	TGTGCCAGTAGTCCGTCGGCCGGGACTAGGATCACCTACAATGAGCAGTTCTTC	CASSPSAGTRITYNEQFF
.	TRBV4-2	TRBJ2-2	TRBD2	TGTGCCAGCAGCCTAACTGGGACTAAGAACACCGGGGAGCTGTTTTTT	CASSLTGTKNTGELFF
.	TRBV2	TRBJ2-3	TRBD1	TGTGCCAGCCACGACAGGGCTTACACAGATACGCAGTATTTT	CASHDRAYTDTQYF
.	TRBV28	TRBJ1-3	.	TGTGCCAGCAGTTTAGGGGGGGCAACTGGAAACACCATATATTTT	CASSLGGATGNTIYF
few	TRBV18	TRBJ2-1	.	TGTGCCAGCTCACCCCGGGGGGCCAATGAGCAGTTCTTC	CASSPRGANEQFF
.	TRBV6-1	TRBJ2-1	.	TGTGCCAGCAGTGAAGGGAGGAATGAGCAGTTCTTC	CASSEGRNEQFF
.	TRBV28	TRBJ1-1	TRBD1	TGTGCCAGCAGTTTTCAGGGGGCGGGGACTGAAGCTTTCTTT	CASSFQGAGTEAFF
.	TRBV7-3	TRBJ2-3	TRBD2	TGTGCCAGCAGCTCCCGACTAGCGGGGGCCACAGATACGCAGTATTTT	CASSSRLAGATDTQYF
.	TRBV6-1	TRBJ1-6	.	TGTGCCAGCAGTGAAGGAGGAACCAGGGGTGCACCCCTCCACTTT	CASSEGGTRGAPLHF